This T cell receptor (beta chain) was profiled in a study of blood T cell repertoires in COVID-19 (TCRdb year 2020). About the study as a whole: Collaborator samples came from the United States, Italy and Spain and covered acute and convalescent phases of COVID-19. The material from the prospective study consisted of cDNA or gDNA derived from T cells, B-cell-depleted T cells, or PBMCs. Deeply sampled blood TCRbeta repertoires from subjects exposed to, actively infected with, or recovered from COVID-19 were included in the dataset. The repertoires were made available in a free public database intended to serve as a resource for research on the immune response to SARS-CoV-2. Samples came from the ongoing ImmuneRACE study (first 160 participants) plus 1,254 subjects from 6 global collaborators. The sample metadata nearly always contained a de-identified subject ID, COVID-19 status, age in years and sex. HLA class I and class II types, where available, came from metadata supplied by the sample provider rather than from assay-based typing.

Another Seattle source contributed samples from volunteer blood donors who had recovered from COVID-19. Whole blood was collected in K2EDTA tubes by collaborating institutions according to the institutions' own protocols. For TCRbeta analysis, collaborators shipped samples in one of three forms: frozen whole blood, isolated PBMCs, or DNA extracted from either of those sample types. TCRbeta CDR3 regions were amplified from genomic DNA using the immunoSEQ Assay, a bias-controlled multiplex PCR. Under the source paper's analysis protocol: The number of nucleated cells in each sample was estimated from the amplification of reference gene primers within the assay. To quantify the absolute abundance of each unique TCRbeta CDR3 rearrangement, sequence reads were collapsed and filtered. For each sample, productive Simpson clonality was calculated as the square root of Simpson's diversity index over productive rearrangements. In TCRdb, the immuneACCESS table is reduced to in-frame sequences with V and J assigned. These tables do not hold every clone; where another copy was compared, an unresolved V gene accounts for under half, and the others remain unexplained. V and J calls and clone size come straight from that table; D and trimming were deduced from the DNA. This sample gives a few hundred thousand clones in total; 70% to 90% of them show up just once. The ten most abundant clones make up under 6.5% of the sample.

The germline V gene (reference sequence) sets CDR1 to GTSNPN and CDR2 to SVGIG. Including the terminal cysteine and phenylalanine, the CDR3 comprises 16 residues. The kept DNA is CDR3 alone, 48 bases in frame from the first base. V lost 4 bases and J lost 5 bases, and the count of bases not matched to a germline gene is 14. As concerns this clone: Which antigen it targets is not known. Qualities for individual bases were not recorded, and no much larger clone is one base off.

The study at large found these results: The quantity of clinical and demographic metadata differed by source and by participant and was supplied without curation.

Sequencing input: peripheral blood. The chain links TRBV30 with TRBJ2-5, with 9 bases aligning to TRBD2. The TCR was taken from a young man who had recovered from COVID-19. The DNA sequence follows: TGTGCCTGGACCCCCTCCCGGACTAGCGTGCCGGAGACCCAGTACTTC. This sequence encodes CAWTPSRTSVPETQYF.